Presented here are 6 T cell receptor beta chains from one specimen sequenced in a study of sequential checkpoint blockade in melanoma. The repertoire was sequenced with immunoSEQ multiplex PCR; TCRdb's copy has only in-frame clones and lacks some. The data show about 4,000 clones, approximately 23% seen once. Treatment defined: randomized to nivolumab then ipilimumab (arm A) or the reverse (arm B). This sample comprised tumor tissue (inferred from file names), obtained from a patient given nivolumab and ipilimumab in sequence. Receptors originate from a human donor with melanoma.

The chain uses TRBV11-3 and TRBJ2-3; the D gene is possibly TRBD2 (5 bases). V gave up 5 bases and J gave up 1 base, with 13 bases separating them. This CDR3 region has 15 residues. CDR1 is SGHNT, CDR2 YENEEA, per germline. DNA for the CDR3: TGTGCCAGCAGCCCCGATATCGGGGGCACAGATACGCAGTATTTT. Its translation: CASSPDIGGTDTQYF.

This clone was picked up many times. CDR3 loop: CASSPGAGYTEAFF. Here the CDR3 DNA reads TGTGCCAGCAGCCCAGGGGCAGGATACACTGAAGCTTTCTTT. V is TRBV11-3 and J is TRBJ1-1; D is possibly TRBD1 (6 bases). Germline CDR1 SGHNT, CDR2 YENEEA. V was clipped by 5 bases and J by 3 bases, with 13 bases between them. The CDR3 contains 14 residues.

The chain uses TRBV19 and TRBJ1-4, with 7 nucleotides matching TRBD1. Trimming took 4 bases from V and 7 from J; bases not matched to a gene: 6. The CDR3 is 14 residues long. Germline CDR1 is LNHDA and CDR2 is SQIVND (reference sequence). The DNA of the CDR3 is TGTGCCAGTAGTACGACAGGGTTAGCTGAAAAACTGTTTTTT. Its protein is CASSTTGLAEKLFF.

CDR3 protein: CASSPEDAANTGELFF. CDR3 nucleotides: TGTGCCAGCTCACCTGAGGACGCAGCGAACACCGGGGAGCTGTTTTTT. V usage is TRBV18 and J usage is TRBJ2-2; D is uncertain. The germline V gene has CDR1 KGHSH and CDR2 LQKENI. V was clipped by 3 bases and J by 0 bases, with 11 bases between them. This CDR3 contains 16 residues.

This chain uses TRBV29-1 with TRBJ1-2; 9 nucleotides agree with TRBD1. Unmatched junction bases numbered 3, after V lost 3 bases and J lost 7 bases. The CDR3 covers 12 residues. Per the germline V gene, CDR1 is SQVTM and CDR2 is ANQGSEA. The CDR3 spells CSVEGQGAGYTF. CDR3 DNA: TGCAGCGTTGAGGGACAGGGAGCTGGCTACACCTTC.

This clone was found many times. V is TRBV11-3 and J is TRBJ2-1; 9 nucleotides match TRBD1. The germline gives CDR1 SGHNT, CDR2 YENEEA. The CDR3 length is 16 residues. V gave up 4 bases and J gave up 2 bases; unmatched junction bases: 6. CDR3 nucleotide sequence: TGTGCCAGCAGCTCACAGGGGGCGCCCCCCTACAATGAGCAGTTCTTC. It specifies CASSSQGAPPYNEQFF.